These T cell receptor beta chains were read from a single sample in a study of control samples from healthy donors and cancer patients. Clones were sequenced by immunoSEQ multiplex PCR, and TCRdb holds only the in-frame ones, with some missing. The sample has around 75,000 clones, 85% to 95% seen once; the top ten hold approximately 5.8%. Sequenced sample: blood. These receptors were taken from a woman aged 60-70 years in good health. Both conserved end residues are part of each CDR3. A D gene is named only where the DNA matches it firmly. Expanded clones are given a class, and other clones once, few, many or no size at all.

J gene,D gene,V gene,clone size,CDR3 protein,CDR3 DNA
TRBJ2-1,.,TRBV7-7,.,CASSLAEGFHNEQFF,TGTGCTAGCAGCTTAGCGGAAGGGTTTCACAATGAGCAGTTCTTC
TRBJ2-3,.,TRBV7-9,.,CASSLVLREDTQYF,TGTGCCAGCAGCTTAGTCCTCCGGGAAGATACGCAGTATTTT
TRBJ1-5,.,TRBV12-3/TRBV12-4,.,CASSLTSNQPQHF,TGTGCCAGCAGTTTAACAAGCAATCAGCCCCAGCATTTT
TRBJ2-7,TRBD1,TRBV6-6,.,CASSQGTGRHEQYF,TGTGCCAGCAGTCAAGGGACAGGGAGACACGAGCAGTACTTC
TRBJ2-3,.,TRBV24-1,once,CATSDLKGADTQYF,TGTGCCACCAGTGATTTGAAGGGGGCAGATACGCAGTATTTT
TRBJ2-5,.,TRBV6-5,.,CASSSSAGPTETQYF,TGTGCCAGCAGTTCCTCTGCTGGACCCACGGAGACCCAGTACTTC
TRBJ2-5,TRBD1,TRBV28,.,CASSTGQEETQYF,TGTGCCAGCAGTACCGGACAGGAAGAGACCCAGTACTTC
TRBJ2-7,TRBD1,TRBV7-9,few,CASSPGTGGILEQYF,TGTGCCAGCAGCCCCGGGACAGGGGGAATCCTCGAGCAGTACTTC
TRBJ1-1,.,TRBV11-2,.,CASSPAGRAAFF,TGTGCCAGCAGCCCAGCGGGCAGGGCGGCTTTCTTT
TRBJ2-3,.,TRBV4-3,.,CASSQEGWTDTQYF,TGCGCCAGCAGCCAAGAGGGATGGACAGATACGCAGTATTTT
TRBJ2-1,.,TRBV11-2,.,CASSYRLDSYNEQFF,TGTGCCAGCAGCTACAGACTAGACTCCTACAATGAGCAGTTCTTC
TRBJ2-3,.,TRBV5-6,.,CASSLYGGRSDTQYF,TGTGCCAGCAGCTTGTACGGGGGACGAAGTGATACGCAGTATTTT
TRBJ2-1,TRBD2,TRBV7-9,.,CASSLNGLAGAGEQFF,TGTGCCAGCAGCTTAAATGGACTAGCGGGAGCAGGTGAGCAGTTCTTC
TRBJ2-7,TRBD2,TRBV24-1,.,CATSTGGGLEQYF,TGTGCCACCAGTACTGGGGGAGGGCTCGAGCAGTACTTC
TRBJ1-2,.,TRBV9,.,CASSVGGGSEPPYGYTF,TGTGCCAGCAGCGTAGGTGGTGGCAGCGAGCCCCCCTATGGCTACACCTTC
TRBJ2-7,.,TRBV2,.,CASSEASERDEQYF,TGTGCCAGCAGTGAAGCGAGCGAGAGGGACGAGCAGTACTTC
TRBJ1-1,.,TRBV5-8,.,CASSGRNTEAFF,TGTGCCAGCAGCGGGAGGAACACTGAAGCTTTCTTT
TRBJ2-5,.,TRBV6-5,.,CASSYSDSRTQYF,TGTGCCAGCAGTTACTCCGACAGTCGGACCCAGTACTTC
TRBJ2-1,.,TRBV7-9,.,CASSKQGSPTNEQFF,TGTGCCAGCAGTAAACAGGGTTCCCCCACCAATGAGCAGTTCTTC
TRBJ1-3,TRBD1,TRBV6-1,.,CASSEAPGTGGPGNTIYF,TGTGCCAGCAGTGAAGCACCCGGGACAGGGGGGCCTGGAAACACCATATATTTT
TRBJ2-2,.,TRBV29-1,.,CSVEGSPNTGELFF,TGCAGCGTTGAAGGTAGCCCGAACACCGGGGAGCTGTTTTTT
TRBJ1-1,.,TRBV5-1,.,CASSLDMGMDTEAFF,TGCGCCAGCAGCTTGGATATGGGGATGGACACTGAAGCTTTCTTT
TRBJ2-2,.,TRBV29-1,.,CSVTQTGQGGVGELFF,TGCAGCGTTACCCAAACGGGGCAGGGTGGAGTCGGGGAGCTGTTTTTT
TRBJ1-1,.,TRBV5-4,.,CASSLGQVGTEAFF,TGTGCCAGCAGCTTGGGTCAGGTGGGGACTGAAGCTTTCTTT
TRBJ1-1,TRBD1,TRBV28,.,CASRKRTGVLTEAFF,TGTGCCAGCAGAAAACGAACAGGGGTCTTAACTGAAGCTTTCTTT
TRBJ2-7,TRBD1,TRBV19,.,CASSIDGQGYEQYF,TGTGCCAGTAGTATCGACGGACAGGGCTACGAGCAGTACTTC
TRBJ2-7,.,TRBV15,.,CATSRVGGSYEQYF,TGTGCCACCAGCAGAGTTGGCGGATCCTACGAGCAGTACTTC
TRBJ2-1,TRBD1,TRBV18,.,CASSPPQGASRNEQFF,TGTGCCAGCTCACCACCACAGGGGGCGAGTCGCAATGAGCAGTTCTTC
TRBJ1-4,.,TRBV19,.,CASRSRGSVEKLFF,TGTGCCAGTAGATCCAGAGGATCGGTCGAAAAACTGTTTTTT
TRBJ1-6,TRBD1,TRBV30,.,CAWTRGQSNSPLHF,TGTGCCTGGACAAGGGGACAGTCGAATTCACCCCTCCACTTT
TRBJ1-5,.,TRBV19,.,CASSIPGETQPQHF,TGTGCCAGTAGTATACCAGGGGAGACGCAGCCCCAGCATTTT
TRBJ1-2,.,TRBV6-5,.,CASSSLRGFTGYTF,TGTGCCAGCAGTTCCCTCAGGGGATTTACGGGCTACACCTTC
TRBJ2-3,.,TRBV29-1,once,CSVRMTGKRTSTDTQYF,TGCAGCGTCAGAATGACGGGAAAGAGGACTAGCACAGATACGCAGTATTTT
TRBJ1-3,TRBD1,TRBV29-1,.,CSVQGQGAGNTIYF,TGCAGCGTTCAAGGACAGGGAGCGGGAAACACCATATATTTT
TRBJ2-7,TRBD2,TRBV10-3,.,CASSGRSFDEQYF,TGTGCCTCAAGCGGGAGGTCGTTCGACGAGCAGTACTTC
TRBJ2-3,TRBD2,TRBV14,.,CASSPIIASGRINTQYF,TGTGCCAGCAGCCCTATTATTGCGAGCGGGAGAATAAATACGCAGTATTTT
TRBJ2-7,TRBD2,TRBV19,.,CASSIKLAVFSSYEQYF,TGTGCCAGTAGTATTAAGCTAGCGGTTTTCAGCTCCTACGAGCAGTACTTC
TRBJ2-3,.,TRBV27,.,CASSTLEVTRKDTQYF,TGTGCCAGCAGTACGCTAGAGGTAACACGAAAGGATACGCAGTATTTT
TRBJ2-1,.,TRBV24-1,.,CATSGWAYNEQFF,TGTGCCACCAGTGGGTGGGCCTACAATGAGCAGTTCTTC
TRBJ1-5,.,TRBV11-1,.,CASSQGLPYSNQPQHF,TGTGCCAGCAGCCAGGGACTCCCATATAGCAATCAGCCCCAGCATTTT
TRBJ1-5,.,TRBV7-8,.,CASSTRPGTQHF,TGTGCCAGCAGCACGCGGCCTGGAACCCAGCATTTT
TRBJ1-4,TRBD1,TRBV2,.,CASSWTGATNEKLFF,TGTGCCAGCAGTTGGACAGGAGCAACTAATGAAAAACTGTTTTTT
TRBJ2-3,.,TRBV5-1,.,CASKPVADLASDTQYF,TGCGCCAGCAAGCCAGTAGCGGACCTAGCCTCAGATACGCAGTATTTT
TRBJ2-1,.,TRBV7-2,.,CASSTSPSYNEQFF,TGTGCCAGCAGCACTAGCCCTTCCTACAATGAGCAGTTCTTC
TRBJ2-1,TRBD2,TRBV5-6,.,CASSLATGLAIHEQFF,TGTGCCAGCAGCTTGGCCACAGGACTAGCGATCCATGAGCAGTTCTTC
TRBJ2-7,TRBD2,TRBV5-1,.,CASGLAETYEQYF,TGCGCCAGCGGACTAGCGGAAACCTACGAGCAGTACTTC
TRBJ2-5,.,TRBV9,.,CASSVEGASQETQYF,TGTGCCAGCAGCGTAGAAGGAGCTTCCCAAGAGACCCAGTACTTC
TRBJ1-2,.,TRBV11-2,.,CASSLDLGGNYGYTF,TGTGCCAGCAGCTTAGATCTAGGGGGGAACTATGGCTACACCTTC